The 27 T cell receptor beta chains reported below all come from one sample, sequenced in a study of brain T cells in children with intractable seizures (dated by TCRdb to about 2021). Library preparation used the immunoSEQ multiplex PCR assay. Here the immuneACCESS table is served through TCRdb, limited to in-frame sequences with V and J called. Missing clones are a known gap in these copies; in checked studies unresolved V genes cover under half, and the rest lacks a known reason. The sample includes a few hundred thousand clones, with about 93% observed a single time. The leading ten clones occupy around 6% of the sample. Explained via the paper, the time point label denotes: blood from clinic visit 5 months post-surgery; TSC patient then seizure free. The source material was peripheral blood, sampled approximately 5 months after surgery. These receptors all stem from a boy under two years old with tuberous sclerosis and intractable seizures.

V and J are TRBV7-2 and TRBJ2-3, with 8 bases matching TRBD2. CDR1 is SGHTA and CDR2 is FQGNSA in the germline V gene. The CDR3 extends over 14 amino acids. Germline trimming cut 3 bases from V and 7 bases from J; bases unmatched to any gene: 6. CDR3 amino acids: CASSFPGRANTQYF. DNA of the CDR3: TGTGCCAGCAGCTTTCCCGGGAGGGCGAATACGCAGTATTTT.

The genes are TRBV4-2 and TRBJ2-3; D is unclear. There are 14 residues in the CDR3. Trimming took off 0 bases at V and 3 bases at J, with 7 bases between the two ends. Germline CDR1 and CDR2: LGHNA and YNFKEQ. The CDR3 nucleotides read TGTGCCAGCAGCCAAGATGAGTTGACAGATACGCAGTATTTT. Its translation is CASSQDELTDTQYF.

In DNA, the CDR3 is TGCGCCAGCAGCTTCGCTGTCGGGACTGAAGCTTTCTTT. This gives the protein CASSFAVGTEAFF. The chain links TRBV5-1 to TRBJ1-1, with no clear D. V lost 2 bases to trimming and J lost 5 bases, with 10 bases between them. The CDR3 covers 13 residues. Per germline, CDR1 SGHRS and CDR2 YFSETQ.

The chain joins TRBV6-5 to TRBJ1-1; tentatively, D is TRBD1 (5 bases). In germline, CDR1 is MNHEY, CDR2 SVGAGI. Trimming removed 2 bases at V and 6 bases at J, with 7 bases between. The CDR3 sequence is 12 residues long. This chain's CDR3 is CASSYPGAEAFF. DNA for the CDR3: TGTGCCAGCAGTTACCCGGGGGCTGAAGCTTTCTTT.

The rearrangement joins TRBV4-1 to TRBJ2-1, with D unclear. Germline CDR1 reads MGHRA; CDR2 reads YSYEKL. Trimming left V 1 base short and J 15 bases short, with 19 bases between. This CDR3 region has 14 residues. The CDR3 loop reads CASSQAADKGSAFF. Here the CDR3 DNA reads TGCGCCAGCAGCCAAGCCGCCGATAAAGGGTCTGCGTTCTTC.

The chain carries TRBV5-1 and TRBJ2-2; 8 bases are a match to TRBD1. J lost 5 bases, V lost 4 bases, and 10 bases had no gene match. Germline assignment: CDR1 SGHRS and CDR2 YFSETQ. The CDR3 length is 16 residues. CDR3 in DNA: TGCGCCAGCAGCGTACGACAGGGGATCGGAACCGGGGAGCTGTTTTTT. It specifies CASSVRQGIGTGELFF.

The J gene is TRBJ2-7, the V gene TRBV30, with 7 nucleotides matching TRBD1. This CDR3 has 16 residues. Trimming removed 0 bases from V and 7 bases from J; junction bases left unmatched: 15. The germline CDR1 and CDR2 sequences are GTSNPN and SVGIG (reference sequence). CDR3 in amino acids: CAWSVPVTGNLREQYF. The CDR3, as DNA: TGTGCCTGGAGTGTACCAGTGACAGGGAACTTGAGGGAGCAGTACTTC.

This chain connects TRBV11-1 to TRBJ1-2; weak D call: TRBD1 (5 bases). This CDR3 spans 15 amino acids. The V gene's germline CDR1 is SGHAT and CDR2 FQDESV (reference sequence). The V end lost 4 bases, the J end lost 3 bases, and 15 bases lay between the germline ends. The CDR3 reads CASSSFPQGDYGYTF. Here the CDR3 DNA reads TGTGCCAGCAGCTCTTTCCCCCAAGGGGACTATGGCTACACCTTC.

The chain carries TRBV4-1 and TRBJ1-4; no definite D call. There are 14 residues in the CDR3. The V gene's germline CDR1 is MGHRA and CDR2 YSYEKL. V lost 2 bases, J lost 2 bases, and 6 bases lay in between. The CDR3 here is CASSQTYTNEKLFF. The CDR3 DNA reads as TGCGCCAGCAGCCAAACGTACACTAATGAAAAACTGTTTTTT.

V is TRBV27 and J is TRBJ2-5; 10 bases match TRBD1. This CDR3 has 16 amino acids. CDR1 and CDR2 from the germline V gene are MNHEY and SMNVEV (reference sequence). V lost 7 bases and J lost 7; bases outside the gene matches: 15. Here the CDR3 DNA reads TGTGCCAGCACCCATCGGGGACAGGGGCGAACTGGGACCCAGTACTTC. Its protein is CASTHRGQGRTGTQYF.

This clone has only one observation. V is TRBV19 and J is TRBJ1-5; 7 bases agree with TRBD1. The trim removed 2 bases at V and 2 bases at J, leaving 6 bases unmatched. The CDR3 spans 16 residues. Looked up from germline, CDR1 is LNHDA and CDR2 is SQIVND (reference sequence). CDR3 sequence (DNA): TGTGCCAGTAGTATACGAGGAGACAGGGGCAATCAGCCCCAGCATTTT. Translating it yields CASSIRGDRGNQPQHF.

This clone showed up just a few times. The chain uses TRBV10-1 and TRBJ2-7, with 8 bases that match TRBD2. With 8 bases clipped from V and 3 bases from J, the junction kept 3 bases outside the gene matches. The CDR3 loop spans 12 amino acids. Germline CDR1 WNHNN, CDR2 SYGVQD (reference sequence). For the CDR3, the DNA is TGCGCCAGCTCGGGACTAGACTACGAGCAGTACTTC. Encoded protein: CASSGLDYEQYF.

The V call is TRBV7-9, the J call TRBJ2-3; 8 bases agree with TRBD2. With V trimmed by 5 bases and J by 9 bases, 10 bases remained unmatched. The CDR3 length is 14 residues. The germline gives CDR1 SEHNR, CDR2 FQNEAQ (reference sequence). In DNA form, the CDR3 reads TGTGCCAGCAGCCCCGGTGGCCAGCGGGGGACGCAGTATTTT. Protein: CASSPGGQRGTQYF. The complete variable domain, with remaining parts taken from reference TRBV7-9 and TRBJ2-3, reads DTGVSQNPRHKITKRGQNVTFRCDPISEHNRLYWYRQTLGQGPEFLTYFQNEAQLEKSRLLSDRFSAERPKGSFSTLEIQRTEQGDSAMYLCASSPGGQRGTQYFGPGTRLTVL.

This chain uses TRBV12-5 with TRBJ1-5, with D possibly TRBD1 on 5 matching bases. In germline, CDR1 is LGHNT, CDR2 FRNRAP. Trimming left V 1 base short and J 2 bases short, with 9 bases between. The CDR3 consists of 15 residues. This CDR3 is CASGLARVRNQPQHF. CDR3 nucleotide sequence: TGTGCTAGTGGTTTGGCCAGGGTTCGCAATCAGCCCCAGCATTTT.

CDR3 nucleotide sequence: TGTGCCAGCAGCATAGACGGTAGCTCCTACAATGAGCAGTTCTTC. This codes for CASSIDGSSYNEQFF. The rearrangement links TRBV5-5 to TRBJ2-1; D is unresolved. The CDR3 loop spans 15 amino acids. Trimming removed 4 bases from V and 0 bases from J, with 11 bases in between. CDR1 and CDR2 from the germline V gene are SGHKS and YYEKEE (reference sequence). The whole variable domain, remainder taken from reference TRBV5-5 and TRBJ2-1, is DAGVTQSPTHLIKTRGQQVTLRCSPISGHKSVSWYQQVLGQGPQFIFQYYEKEERGRGNFPDRFSARQFPNYSSELNVNALLLGDSALYLCASSIDGSSYNEQFFGPGTRLTVL.

The V call is TRBV7-9, the J call TRBJ1-5, with TRBD1 matching over 7 bases. This CDR3 comprises 14 residues. Germline assignment: CDR1 SEHNR and CDR2 FQNEAQ (reference sequence). V lost 3 bases to trimming and J lost 4 bases; unmatched junction nucleotides: 3. CDR3 DNA: TGTGCCAGCAGCTTTTCAGGGGGAAATCAGCCCCAGCATTTT. The encoded protein is CASSFSGGNQPQHF.

V and J are TRBV9 and TRBJ2-7; possibly TRBD2 for D (6 bases). This CDR3 contains 14 residues. The germline gives CDR1 SGDLS, CDR2 YYNGEE. V gave up 0 bases and J gave up 4 bases, with 11 bases separating them. CDR3 coding DNA: TGTGCCAGCAGCGTAGCGCTTGGGGGGTACGAGCAGTACTTC. Its protein product is CASSVALGGYEQYF.

J is TRBJ2-1 and V is TRBV10-2; 8 positions match TRBD1. Trimming took 1 base from V and 8 from J; bases not matched to a gene: 7. Germline CDR1 reads WSHSY; CDR2 reads SAAADI. This CDR3 has 15 residues. For the CDR3, the DNA is TGCGCCAGCAGTGAGTGGGCAGGGGGCCGGTATGAGCAGTTCTTC. Encoded protein: CASSEWAGGRYEQFF.

The V gene is TRBV30, the J gene TRBJ1-1; D gene ambiguous. V was clipped by 0 bases and J by 4 bases, with 12 bases between them. Germline values: CDR1 GTSNPN, CDR2 SVGIG (reference sequence). There are 14 residues in the CDR3. The CDR3, as DNA: TGTGCCTGGAGTGTACGACGGGCGAGCACTGAAGCTTTCTTT. Protein: CAWSVRRASTEAFF.

The chain has TRBV6-1 and TRBJ1-5, with D tentatively TRBD1 (6 bases). Germline V lookup: CDR1 MNHNS, CDR2 SASEGT. The V end was cut by 0 bases, the J end by 7 bases, with 13 bases between. The CDR3 extends over 15 amino acids. CDR3 in DNA: TGTGCCAGCAGTGAAGCTACGGGACAAAACCAGCCCCAGCATTTT. It yields the protein CASSEATGQNQPQHF.

The V gene is TRBV25-1, the J gene TRBJ1-1, with TRBD1 matching over 10 bases. CDR1 and CDR2 (germline): MGHDK, SYGVNS. The CDR3 contains 15 residues. The junction had 6 bases not matched to a gene; V was cut back by 6 bases and J by 2 bases. CDR3 residues: CASRARTGGNTEAFF. Written as DNA, the CDR3 is TGTGCCAGCAGGGCCCGGACAGGGGGAAACACTGAAGCTTTCTTT. The variable domain in full, completed from reference TRBV25-1 and TRBJ1-1, reads EADIYQTPRYLVIGTGKKITLECSQTMGHDKMYWYQQDPGMELHLIHYSYGVNSTEKGDLSSESTVSRIRTEHFPLTLESARPSHTSQYLCASRARTGGNTEAFFGQGTRLTVV.

This chain joins TRBV30 and TRBJ1-6; D unresolved. V lost 3 bases and J 11 bases, leaving 5 bases between the germline ends. Germline-derived CDR1 and CDR2 are GTSNPN and SVGIG (reference sequence). The CDR3 covers 10 residues. The CDR3 here is CAWRGPPLHF. CDR3 nucleotide sequence: TGTGCCTGGAGAGGTCCACCCCTCCACTTT.

The J gene is TRBJ2-6, the V gene TRBV9; D is unresolved. V lost 2 bases, J lost 0 bases, and 9 bases lay in between. The CDR3 extends over 16 amino acids. Germline values: CDR1 SGDLS, CDR2 YYNGEE. The CDR3 here is CASSVDADSGANVLTF. DNA for the CDR3: TGTGCCAGCAGCGTGGACGCAGACTCTGGGGCCAACGTCCTGACTTTC.

V usage is TRBV9 and J usage is TRBJ1-3; D is undetermined. Germline loops: CDR1 SGDLS, CDR2 YYNGEE. Trimming removed 0 bases at V and 0 bases at J, with 16 bases between. This CDR3 has 18 amino acids. CDR3 coding DNA: TGTGCCAGCAGCGTAGAACCAATAAGGGAGAGCTCTGGAAACACCATATATTTT. Translating gives CASSVEPIRESSGNTIYF.

The V and J genes are TRBV30 and TRBJ1-1, with a weak D call TRBD1 (6 bases). Germline values: CDR1 GTSNPN, CDR2 SVGIG (reference sequence). The CDR3 runs 13 residues. The V end lost 1 base, the J end lost 8 bases, and 14 bases lay between the germline ends. DNA of the CDR3: TGTGCCTGGAGTGCGGACAGTGCCTCCGAAGCTTTCTTT. It specifies CAWSADSASEAFF.

The chain employs TRBV7-3 and TRBJ1-1; D is undetermined. Trimming took off 2 bases at V and 1 base at J, with 5 bases between the two ends. CDR3 length: 13 residues. Germline V gives CDR1 SGHTA, CDR2 FQGTGA. CDR3 loop: CASSLHGNTEAFF. CDR3 coding DNA: TGTGCCAGCAGCTTACACGGGAACACTGAAGCTTTCTTT.

The CDR3 loop is CASSPRLATNEKLFF. The CDR3 region has the DNA TGTGCCAGTAGTCCTAGGCTCGCCACTAATGAAAAACTGTTTTTT. The chain employs TRBV19 and TRBJ1-4; D gene unclear. The CDR3 runs 15 residues. V was trimmed by 5 bases and J by 2 bases, leaving 12 bases between them. Germline assignment: CDR1 LNHDA and CDR2 SQIVND (reference sequence).